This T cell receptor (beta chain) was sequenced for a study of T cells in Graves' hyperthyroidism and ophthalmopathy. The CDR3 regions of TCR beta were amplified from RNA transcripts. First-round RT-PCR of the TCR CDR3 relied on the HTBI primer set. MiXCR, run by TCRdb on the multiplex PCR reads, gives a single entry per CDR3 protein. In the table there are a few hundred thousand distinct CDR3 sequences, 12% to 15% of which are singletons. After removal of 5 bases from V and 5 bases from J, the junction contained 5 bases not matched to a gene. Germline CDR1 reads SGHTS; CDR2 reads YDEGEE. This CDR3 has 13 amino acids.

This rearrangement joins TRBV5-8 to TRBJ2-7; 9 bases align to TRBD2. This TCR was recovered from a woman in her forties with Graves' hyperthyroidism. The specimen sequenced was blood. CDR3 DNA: TGTGCCAGCAGTATGGGACTAGCTGACGAGCAGTACTTC. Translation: CASSMGLADEQYF.